Below, 30 T cell receptor beta chains from the same sample are listed, as sequenced in a study of shared clonotypes between healthy human individuals (TCRdb year 2020). Libraries were built with the immunoSEQ multiplex PCR assay. TCRdb obtained this table from immuneACCESS and retained in-frame rearrangements with V and J assigned. These tables miss some clones; where compared with another copy, unresolved V genes account for less than half of the shortfall, and the remainder is unexplained. This sample has over 2 million clones in its table, and about nine tenths of those were observed once. The ten largest clones represent about 0.36% of the sample. Sequencing was done on a sample of naive CD4+ T cells from PBMCs. The intended sense of this specimen's cell subset or site label: CD45RA+ positively selected. The receptors shown here come from a man between 18 and 35 years old in good health. Some clones in this sample may be carry-over from other donors' samples.

The chain joins TRBV5-1 to TRBJ1-1, with D maybe TRBD1 (5 bases). Germline CDR1 and CDR2: SGHRS and YFSETQ. V lost 5 bases, J lost 12 bases, and 20 bases lay in between. This CDR3 region has 13 residues. For the CDR3, the DNA is TGCGCCAGCAGACGGGCAGGGACTGGCGATCCTTTCTTT. As protein: CASRRAGTGDPFF.

The chain has TRBV19 and TRBJ2-7; 10 bases are a match to TRBD1. The CDR3 extends over 16 amino acids. Germline CDR1 LNHDA, CDR2 SQIVND (reference sequence). With 8 bases clipped from V and 1 base from J, the junction kept 11 bases outside the gene matches. CDR3 in amino acids: CASSSVRDRGSYEQYF. The CDR3 DNA reads as TGTGCCAGTTCTTCCGTTCGGGACAGGGGATCCTACGAGCAGTACTTC.

The chain's CDR3 is CASSSGQGAVKGYTF. The CDR3 bases are TGTGCCAGCAGTTCTGGACAGGGGGCTGTGAAAGGCTACACCTTC. This chain connects TRBV7-9 to TRBJ1-2; 11 positions match TRBD1. The ends lost 6 bases at V and 8 bases at J; junction bases unmatched: 11. Looked up from germline, CDR1 is SEHNR and CDR2 is FQNEAQ (reference sequence). CDR3 length: 15 amino acids. Together with reference TRBV7-9 and TRBJ1-2, the CDR3 gives the full variable domain: DTGVSQNPRHKITKRGQNVTFRCDPISEHNRLYWYRQTLGQGPEFLTYFQNEAQLEKSRLLSDRFSAERPKGSFSTLEIQRTEQGDSAMYLCASSSGQGAVKGYTFGSGTRLTVV.

This clone was counted once. The V and J genes are TRBV25-1 and TRBJ2-5, with 7 positions matching TRBD2. Germline V gene lookup returns CDR1 MGHDK and CDR2 SYGVNS. Unmatched junction bases numbered 3, after V lost 1 base and J lost 4 bases. This CDR3 contains 14 residues. CDR3 DNA sequence: TGTGCCAGCAGTGAATCGGGGGGAGGAGAGACCCAGTACTTC. Encoded protein: CASSESGGGETQYF.

This sequence joins TRBV5-1 and TRBJ2-7; 8 bases agree with TRBD2. The germline V gene has CDR1 SGHRS and CDR2 YFSETQ. The CDR3 is 15 residues long. J was trimmed by 1 base and V by 4 bases; bases with no gene match: 7. In DNA form, the CDR3 reads TGCGCCAGCAGCCCTGGACTAGCAAGATCCTACGAGCAGTACTTC. Translated, it gives CASSPGLARSYEQYF.

This chain connects TRBV28 to TRBJ1-6, with D possibly TRBD1 on 5 matching bases. Trimming took 6 bases from V and 9 from J, leaving 9 bases between them. Germline CDR1 MDHEN, CDR2 SYDVKM. The CDR3 spans 12 residues. In DNA, the CDR3 is TGTGCCAGCAGGACAGTCGGTTCACCCCTCCACTTT. As protein: CASRTVGSPLHF.

V usage is TRBV27 and J usage is TRBJ1-1, with unresolved D. The CDR3 is 14 residues long. The germline V and J ends were trimmed by 3 bases and 8 bases, with 16 bases remaining between them. CDR1 is MNHEY, CDR2 SMNVEV, per germline (reference sequence). As DNA, the CDR3 is TGTGCCAGCAGTTTTGGGGTTTCCCCCCGGGAAGCTTTCTTT. It is translated as CASSFGVSPREAFF.

The chain carries TRBV10-1 and TRBJ1-1; D possibly corresponds to TRBD1 (5 bases). CDR1 and CDR2 (germline): WNHNN, SYGVQD (reference sequence). V lost 6 bases, J lost 4 bases, and 12 bases lay in between. The CDR3 consists of 13 residues. CDR3 sequence: CASSRDQSTEAFF. CDR3 nucleotides: TGCGCCAGCAGCCGGGACCAATCCACTGAAGCTTTCTTT.

The chain employs TRBV4-2 and TRBJ2-3; 15 bases match TRBD2. Per the germline V gene, CDR1 is LGHNA and CDR2 is YNFKEQ. This CDR3 contains 17 residues. J was trimmed by 5 bases and V by 1 base; bases with no gene match: 4. The CDR3 is CASSQGTSGRERDTQYF. CDR3 DNA: TGTGCCAGCAGCCAAGGGACTAGCGGGAGGGAGCGAGATACGCAGTATTTT.

This chain uses TRBV6-5 with TRBJ2-7, with 7 positions matching TRBD1. Germline V lookup: CDR1 MNHEY, CDR2 SVGAGI. CDR3 length: 14 amino acids. J lost 0 bases, V lost 6 bases, and 5 bases had no gene match. CDR3 DNA sequence: TGTGCCAGCAGAACAGGACAGGTCTCCTACGAGCAGTACTTC. Encoded protein: CASRTGQVSYEQYF.

The CDR3 region has the DNA TGTGCCAGCAGTCGCCCTTTGGGATTGTACGAGCAGTACTTC. This codes for CASSRPLGLYEQYF. The rearrangement links TRBV28 to TRBJ2-7, with D unresolved. Trimming removed 5 bases from V and 4 bases from J, with 15 bases in between. Germline CDR1 MDHEN, CDR2 SYDVKM. The CDR3 spans 14 residues.

As for this clone: Distinct nucleotide sequences in the sample also encode this CDR3. The chain combines TRBV7-9 with TRBJ1-1, with a tentative D call TRBD1 (5 bases). V was trimmed by 5 bases and J by 4 bases, leaving 11 bases between them. CDR3 length: 13 residues. Germline V gives CDR1 SEHNR, CDR2 FQNEAQ (reference sequence). This CDR3 is CASSLYGGTEAFF. CDR3 coding DNA: TGTGCCAGCAGCCTCTATGGGGGCACTGAAGCTTTCTTT. The full variable domain, completed using reference TRBV7-9 and TRBJ1-1, is DTGVSQNPRHKITKRGQNVTFRCDPISEHNRLYWYRQTLGQGPEFLTYFQNEAQLEKSRLLSDRFSAERPKGSFSTLEIQRTEQGDSAMYLCASSLYGGTEAFFGQGTRLTVV.

The chain is built from TRBV2 and TRBJ1-4; no reliable D call. Trimming cost V 7 bases and J 5 bases, with 11 bases left between them. Looked up from germline, CDR1 is SNHLY and CDR2 is FYNNEI. The CDR3 runs to 13 residues. The CDR3 nucleotides are TGTGCCAGCAAAGGCACAGTCAATGAAAAACTGTTTTTT. Translating gives CASKGTVNEKLFF.

This clone has just a few counts. CDR3 sequence reads: CASSSTGGYTEAFF. CDR3 in DNA: TGTGCCAGCAGCTCAACAGGGGGCTACACTGAAGCTTTCTTT. The rearrangement links TRBV13 to TRBJ1-1; 9 bases map to TRBD1. Germline V gives CDR1 PRHDT, CDR2 FYEKMQ (reference sequence). Trimming at V came to 4 bases and at J to 3 bases, leaving 3 bases not matched to a gene. The CDR3 runs 14 residues. The full variable domain, its missing parts supplied by reference TRBV13 and TRBJ1-1, is AAGVIQSPRHLIKEKRETATLKCYPIPRHDTVYWYQQGPGQDPQFLISFYEKMQSDKGSIPDRFSAQQFSDYHSELNMSSLELGDSALYFCASSSTGGYTEAFFGQGTRLTVV.

The chain uses TRBV29-1 and TRBJ2-1, with 8 bases aligning to TRBD2. CDR1 is SQVTM and CDR2 is ANQGSEA in the germline V gene. V was clipped by 4 bases and J by 3 bases; unmatched bases: 2. This CDR3 is 13 amino acids long. In nucleotides, the CDR3 is TGCAGCGTTGGGACTAGCCTCTACAATGAGCAGTTCTTC. Its translation is CSVGTSLYNEQFF.

V and J are TRBV2 and TRBJ1-1; D call uncertain. Germline CDR1 and CDR2: SNHLY and FYNNEI. The CDR3 length is 14 residues. Trimming cost V 7 bases and J 1 base, with 13 bases left between them. The CDR3 sequence: CASTYGVRNTEAFF. The CDR3 DNA follows: TGTGCCAGCACGTACGGGGTTCGGAACACTGAAGCTTTCTTT.

The chain joins TRBV5-4 to TRBJ2-3, with unresolved D. CDR1 is SGHNT and CDR2 is YYREEE in the germline V gene (reference sequence). The V end lost 4 bases, the J end lost 0 bases, and 9 bases lay between the germline ends. This CDR3 spans 14 amino acids. The CDR3 bases are TGTGCCAGCAGCCCAGTAGCTAGCACAGATACGCAGTATTTT. Its translation is CASSPVASTDTQYF.

The J gene is TRBJ2-1, the V gene TRBV27; 7 positions agree with TRBD2. The CDR3 extends over 17 amino acids. The germline V gene encodes CDR1 MNHEY and CDR2 SMNVEV (reference sequence). J was trimmed by 5 bases and V by 2 bases; bases with no gene match: 12. CDR3 in DNA: TGTGCCAGCAGTTTAAGGCTGGCGGGAGTACCCAACAATGAGCAGTTCTTC. It specifies CASSLRLAGVPNNEQFF.

The CDR3 loop reads CASSQIGEKQYF. Written as DNA, the CDR3 is TGCGCCAGCAGCCAAATCGGGGAAAAGCAGTACTTC. The chain combines TRBV4-1 with TRBJ2-7, with D perhaps matching TRBD2 (5 bases). The CDR3 length is 12 residues. The ends were cut back, 2 bases at V and 8 bases at J, with 10 bases in the middle. Germline-derived CDR1 and CDR2 are MGHRA and YSYEKL.

In the case of this clone: This same CDR3 is encoded by further DNA sequences in the sample. V and J are TRBV27 and TRBJ2-7; 7 nucleotides align to TRBD2. V was clipped by 2 bases and J by 2 bases; unmatched bases: 3. The CDR3 length is 14 residues. The germline V gene encodes CDR1 MNHEY and CDR2 SMNVEV (reference sequence). The chain's CDR3 is CASSLTAGAYEQYF. The CDR3 DNA reads as TGTGCCAGCAGTTTAACGGCGGGAGCCTACGAGCAGTACTTC.

The CDR3 sequence is CASSLELAGANEQFF. DNA of the CDR3: TGCGCCAGCAGCTTGGAACTAGCGGGAGCAAATGAGCAGTTCTTC. The chain uses TRBV5-1 and TRBJ2-1; TRBD2 matches 11 bases. This CDR3 has 15 amino acids. The trim removed 0 bases at V and 7 bases at J, leaving 3 bases unmatched. Germline V gene data show CDR1 as SGHRS and CDR2 as YFSETQ.

The J gene is TRBJ2-2, the V gene TRBV27, with TRBD1 matching 7 bases. Per the germline V gene, CDR1 is MNHEY and CDR2 is SMNVEV (reference sequence). With 7 bases clipped from V and 8 bases from J, the junction kept 13 bases outside the gene matches. CDR3 length equals 15 residues. The CDR3 loop is CASTRRDSVFGELFF. In DNA, the CDR3 is TGTGCCAGCACCCGCCGGGACAGCGTTTTTGGGGAGCTGTTTTTT.

This clone was seen only once. The rearrangement uses TRBV18 and TRBJ2-7; D may correspond to TRBD1 or TRBD2 (5 bases each). Germline CDR1 is KGHSH and CDR2 is LQKENI. This CDR3 spans 16 amino acids. V dropped 3 bases and J dropped 3 bases, with 18 bases sitting between them. The CDR3 nucleotides read TGTGCCAGCTCACCCCCAGGAGGCCAGGGATACTACGAGCAGTACTTC. Amino acids: CASSPPGGQGYYEQYF.

The V gene is TRBV7-3, the J gene TRBJ2-1, with TRBD2 as a possible D gene (5 bases). The V end lost 0 bases, the J end lost 6 bases, and 15 bases lay between the germline ends. The CDR3 is made up of 16 amino acids. Looked up from germline, CDR1 is SGHTA and CDR2 is FQGTGA. The CDR3 here is CASSLTPDPGGNEQFF. CDR3 coding DNA: TGTGCCAGCAGCTTAACTCCGGACCCCGGAGGCAATGAGCAGTTCTTC. Complete variable domain (other parts from reference TRBV7-3 and TRBJ2-1): GAGVSQTPSNKVTEKGKYVELRCDPISGHTALYWYRQSLGQGPEFLIYFQGTGAADDSGLPNDRFFAVRPEGSVSTLKIQRTERGDSAVYLCASSLTPDPGGNEQFFGPGTRLTVL.

This rearrangement joins TRBV5-4 to TRBJ2-3; possibly TRBD2 for D (5 bases). V lost 0 bases and J 3 bases, leaving 11 bases between the germline ends. This CDR3 is built from 15 residues. Germline CDR1 SGHNT, CDR2 YYREEE (reference sequence). The chain's CDR3 is CASSLGELVTDTQYF. The CDR3, as DNA: TGTGCCAGCAGCTTGGGAGAACTAGTTACAGATACGCAGTATTTT.

V and J are TRBV5-1 and TRBJ2-3; possibly TRBD1 for D (5 bases). CDR1 is SGHRS and CDR2 is YFSETQ in the germline V gene. The V gene lost 0 bases and the J gene lost 1 base, with 12 bases spanning the gap. The CDR3 runs 16 residues. The CDR3 reads CASSLGGVGGTDTQYF. The CDR3 DNA follows: TGCGCCAGCAGCTTGGGTGGTGTAGGGGGCACAGATACGCAGTATTTT.

This clone showed up just once. This chain joins TRBV16 and TRBJ1-1, with D hard to call. Germline CDR1 reads KGHSY; CDR2 reads FQNENV. The CDR3 totals 15 residues. The V and J ends lost 4 bases and 6 bases respectively, with 18 bases between them. The CDR3 sequence is CASSPLGKGPAEAFF. For the CDR3, the DNA is TGTGCCAGCAGCCCCCTCGGAAAGGGCCCGGCTGAAGCTTTCTTT.

The chain couples TRBV2 to TRBJ2-2; D could derive from TRBD1 or TRBD2 (5 bases each). The germline V gene encodes CDR1 SNHLY and CDR2 FYNNEI. The CDR3 sequence is 16 residues long. V dropped 6 bases and J dropped 2 bases, with 16 bases sitting between them. The CDR3 DNA reads as TGTGCCAGCAGGAAGGGGTGGAGGATTAACACCGGGGAGCTGTTTTTT. The encoded protein is CASRKGWRINTGELFF.

This clone was seen once. V is TRBV5-1 and J is TRBJ2-3, with D maybe TRBD2 (6 bases). The CDR3 totals 14 residues. Germline V lookup: CDR1 SGHRS, CDR2 YFSETQ. With 2 bases removed from V and 2 bases from J, the gap between germline ends came to 9 bases. The CDR3 coding sequence is TGCGCCAGCAGCTTTACGGGAGCCACAGATACGCAGTATTTT. It codes for CASSFTGATDTQYF.

The V and J genes are TRBV4-3 and TRBJ2-1; TRBD2 matches 9 bases. Germline V CDR1 and CDR2: LGHNA, YSLEER. This CDR3 is 15 amino acids long. V was pared by 1 base and J by 4 bases, with 2 bases of the junction left unmatched. This chain's CDR3 is CASSQVLAGYNEQFF. In nucleotides, the CDR3 is TGCGCCAGCAGCCAAGTCCTAGCGGGGTACAATGAGCAGTTCTTC.